Listed below are T cell receptor beta chains from one sample, sequenced in a study of Ad26.COV2.S vaccination and SARS-CoV-2 variants. Measured with immunoSEQ multiplex PCR; TCRdb has only the in-frame clones, and not every one. The sample has a few hundred thousand clones, about 87% seen once; the top ten hold roughly 3.5%. The sample was peripheral blood, taken in a trial of Ad26.COV2.S vaccine versus placebo. The receptors were sampled from a person between 18 and 65 years old who received the Ad26.COV2.S COVID-19 vaccine or a placebo. CDR3s include the opening cysteine and the closing phenylalanine or tryptophan. Fields, in order: CDR3 DNA, CDR3 protein, J gene, V gene, clone size, D gene. The D gene is left open where the match is weak. Clone sizes are given selectively: once, few, many, or a class where the clone is expanded.

TGTGCCAGCAGCCAAGTAACCGGGAGACCATATGAAGCTTTCTTT	CASSQVTGRPYEAFF	TRBJ1-1	TRBV3-1/TRBV3-2	few	NA
TGTGCCAGCTCCTATACTGGGGGGGCCCAAGAGACCCAGTACTTC	CASSYTGGAQETQYF	TRBJ2-5	TRBV7-3	NA	NA
TGTGCCAGCAGTTCTCAGACAGATCAGCCCCAGCATTTT	CASSSQTDQPQHF	TRBJ1-5	TRBV6-5	NA	NA
TGTGCCAGCTCACCACCCGGGCAGGGAGGGGAAAAACTGTTTTTT	CASSPPGQGGEKLFF	TRBJ1-4	TRBV18	NA	NA
TGTGCCAGCAGCGCTGGACTAGCGGGAGGTTTGAGCTCCTACAATGAGCAGTTCTTC	CASSAGLAGGLSSYNEQFF	TRBJ2-1	TRBV7-9	NA	TRBD2
TGCGCCAGCAGCCAAGAGAGGGATTCACCCCTCCACTTT	CASSQERDSPLHF	TRBJ1-6	TRBV4-1	NA	NA
TGCGCCAGCAGCCAGACCAACTATGGCTACACCTTC	CASSQTNYGYTF	TRBJ1-2	TRBV5-1	few	NA
TGTGCCAGCAGCAAAGCAGGTAGACAGGGTAAGTTTGGCTACACCTTC	CASSKAGRQGKFGYTF	TRBJ1-2	TRBV21-1	NA	NA
TGTGCCAGCAGCTTAGGAGTCTCCTACGAGCAGTACTTC	CASSLGVSYEQYF	TRBJ2-7	TRBV13	NA	NA
TGTGCCAGCAGCCAGGACCGGCCGCCGAACACCGGGGAGCTGTTTTTT	CASSQDRPPNTGELFF	TRBJ2-2	TRBV4-2	NA	NA
TGTGCCTGGAGTTTGGGAGGTAGCGCTGGAAACACCATATATTTT	CAWSLGGSAGNTIYF	TRBJ1-3	TRBV30	NA	NA
TGTGCCAGCAGCAAAGGACAGGGGGATTACGAGCAGTACTTC	CASSKGQGDYEQYF	TRBJ2-7	TRBV9	NA	TRBD1
TGTGCCAGCAGTCCCGGGTCCCTATCTCTCACCGGGGAGCTGTTTTTT	CASSPGSLSLTGELFF	TRBJ2-2	TRBV7-7	NA	NA
TGCGCCAGCAGCTTGGGAAGGAACACTGAAGCTTTCTTT	CASSLGRNTEAFF	TRBJ1-1	TRBV5-1	NA	NA
TGTGCCAGCAGCTTAGAGACAGGCGTAAACTATGGCTACACCTTC	CASSLETGVNYGYTF	TRBJ1-2	TRBV7-2	NA	NA
TGTGCCAGCAGCCAAGAAGTAGTGGGGACGGCGAACACCGGGGAGCTGTTTTTT	CASSQEVVGTANTGELFF	TRBJ2-2	TRBV4-2	NA	NA
TGCAGTGCTAGTCCTAGCGGGAAGAGCTCCTACGAGCAGTACTTC	CSASPSGKSSYEQYF	TRBJ2-7	TRBV20-1	NA	TRBD2
TGTGCCAGCTCACCGGGATCGGGGATGAACACTGAAGCTTTCTTT	CASSPGSGMNTEAFF	TRBJ1-1	TRBV18	once	NA
TGCGCCAGCAGCTTGGCAGGGGGCGCAGGGGGGAACACTGAAGCTTTCTTT	CASSLAGGAGGNTEAFF	TRBJ1-1	TRBV5-1	NA	TRBD1
TGTGCCAGCAGCTTGGGAGGGAACACTGAAGCTTTCTTT	CASSLGGNTEAFF	TRBJ1-1	TRBV5-4	NA	NA
TGTGCCAGCACTCGGGGAGGGGCCCTTAGCACAGATACGCAGTATTTT	CASTRGGALSTDTQYF	TRBJ2-3	TRBV2	NA	TRBD2
TGTGCCAGCAGCTTAGGGGCCAATAGCGGGGGCTCCTACAATGAGCAGTTCTTC	CASSLGANSGGSYNEQFF	TRBJ2-1	TRBV11-3	NA	TRBD2
TGTGCCAGCAGTTCCTCAACAGGGCTGCAGACCCAGTACTTC	CASSSSTGLQTQYF	TRBJ2-5	TRBV5-8	NA	NA
TGCGCCAGCAGCCAGCACAGGGCAAACTATGGCTACACCTTC	CASSQHRANYGYTF	TRBJ1-2	TRBV4-3	NA	NA
TGTGCCAGCAGGGGGGACTATTCTGAAGCTTTCTTT	CASRGDYSEAFF	TRBJ1-1	TRBV2	NA	NA
TGCGCCAGCAGTCCCCGACAGGGTAGCACAGATACGCAGTATTTT	CASSPRQGSTDTQYF	TRBJ2-3	TRBV5-1	NA	TRBD1